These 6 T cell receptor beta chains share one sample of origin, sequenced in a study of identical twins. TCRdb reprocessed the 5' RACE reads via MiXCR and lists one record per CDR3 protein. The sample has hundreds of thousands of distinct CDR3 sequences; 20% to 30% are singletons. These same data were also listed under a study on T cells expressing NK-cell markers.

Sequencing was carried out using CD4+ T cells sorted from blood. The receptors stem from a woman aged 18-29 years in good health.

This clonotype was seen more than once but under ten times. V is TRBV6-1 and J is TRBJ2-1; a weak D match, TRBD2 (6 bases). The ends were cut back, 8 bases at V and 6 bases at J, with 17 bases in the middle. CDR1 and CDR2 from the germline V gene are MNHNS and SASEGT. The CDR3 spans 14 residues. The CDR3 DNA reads TGTGCCAGCGCTAGGGGAGGATCATCCAATGAGCAGTTCTTC. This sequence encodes CASARGGSSNEQFF.

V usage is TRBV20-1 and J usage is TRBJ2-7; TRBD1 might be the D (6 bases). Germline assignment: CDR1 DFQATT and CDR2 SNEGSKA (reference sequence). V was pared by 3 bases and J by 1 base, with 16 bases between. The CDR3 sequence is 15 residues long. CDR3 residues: CSASRGTFTSYEQYF. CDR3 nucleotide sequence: TGCAGTGCTAGCAGGGGTACCTTTACTTCCTACGAGCAGTACTTC.

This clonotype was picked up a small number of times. The chain's CDR3 is CASSAPGSYEQYF. The CDR3 DNA reads as TGTGCCAGCAGCGCCCCCGGCTCCTACGAGCAGTACTTC. The chain links TRBV6-6 to TRBJ2-7; no definite D call. The CDR3 runs 13 residues. The ends were cut back, 6 bases at V and 0 bases at J, with 9 bases in the middle. Germline CDR1 is MNHNY and CDR2 is SVGAGI (reference sequence).

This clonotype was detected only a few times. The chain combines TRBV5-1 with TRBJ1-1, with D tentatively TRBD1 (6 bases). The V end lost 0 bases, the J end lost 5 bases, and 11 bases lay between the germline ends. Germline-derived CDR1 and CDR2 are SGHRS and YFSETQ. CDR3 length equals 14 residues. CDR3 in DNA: TGCGCCAGCAGCTTGGTGACAGGCCAGACTGAAGCTTTCTTT. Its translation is CASSLVTGQTEAFF. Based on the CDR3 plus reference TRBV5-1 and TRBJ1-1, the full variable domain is KAGVTQTPRYLIKTRGQQVTLSCSPISGHRSVSWYQQTPGQGLQFLFEYFSETQRNKGNFPGRFSGRQFSNSRSEMNVSTLELGDSALYLCASSLVTGQTEAFFGQGTRLTVV.

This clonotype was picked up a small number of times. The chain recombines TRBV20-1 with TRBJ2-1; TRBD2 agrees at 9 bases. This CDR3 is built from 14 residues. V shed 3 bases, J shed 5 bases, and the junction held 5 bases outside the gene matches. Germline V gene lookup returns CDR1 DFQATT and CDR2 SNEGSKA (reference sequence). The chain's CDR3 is CSASRSGSNNEQFF. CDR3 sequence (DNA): TGCAGTGCTAGTCGTAGCGGGAGTAACAATGAGCAGTTCTTC.

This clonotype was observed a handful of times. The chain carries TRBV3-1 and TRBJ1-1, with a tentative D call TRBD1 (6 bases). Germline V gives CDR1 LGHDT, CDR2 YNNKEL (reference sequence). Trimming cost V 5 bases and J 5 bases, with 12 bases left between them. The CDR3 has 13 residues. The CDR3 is CASSSRGGTEAFF. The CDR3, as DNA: TGTGCCAGCAGCTCACGAGGGGGGACTGAAGCTTTCTTT.